This T cell receptor (beta chain) was recovered during a study of blood T cell repertoires in COVID-19. This CDR3 is 13 amino acids long. The ends were cut back, 10 bases at V and 0 bases at J, with 12 bases in the middle. Germline values: CDR1 SNHLY, CDR2 FYNNEI. Only in-frame clones appear in the TCRdb table, and some are missing; sequencing was by immunoSEQ multiplex PCR. The data show about 220,000 clones, about four fifths seen once. The TCR sequence derives from a woman aged 45 to 65 with acute or convalescent COVID-19. The sample comprised peripheral blood. The rearrangement links TRBV2 to TRBJ1-2; D not resolved. This chain's CDR3 is CATPPQPNYGYTF. The CDR3 DNA reads TGTGCCACCCCCCCACAGCCTAACTATGGCTACACCTTC.